This TCR beta chain is drawn from a study of T cells in Graves' hyperthyroidism and ophthalmopathy. The wider study: Blood from the periphery was taken at initial diagnosis, before any treatment.

This clonotype showed up just once. Across 18 months, stable Graves' hyperthyroidism was marked by no progression to ophthalmopathy. TCR beta CDR3 sequences were amplified from RNA transcripts. TCR CDR3 underwent first-round RT-PCR with the HTBI primer set. TCRdb called the multiplex PCR reads again in MiXCR, with one record for every CDR3 protein. The sample has approximately 400,000 distinct CDR3 sequences, 15% to 19% seen once. V gave up 7 bases and J gave up 1 base; unmatched junction bases: 7. CDR1 is MNHNS and CDR2 is SASEGT in the germline V gene. This CDR3 comprises 16 residues. The sequence was obtained from a woman between 18 and 29 years old with Graves' hyperthyroidism. The sequenced material came from blood. V gene TRBV6-1 combines with J gene TRBJ2-3; TRBD1 agrees at 11 bases. CDR3 loop: CASILGQGDGTDTQYF. The CDR3 region has the DNA TGTGCCAGCATCCTGGGACAGGGGGATGGCACAGATACGCAGTATTTT.